The 26 T cell receptor beta chains below were found in one sample sequenced in a study of neurological immune-mediated disorders. TCRdb itself ran the 5' RACE reads through MiXCR, one entry per CDR3 protein. In the table there are 78,000 or so distinct CDR3 sequences, roughly 4.7% of which are singletons. Sequencing was done on a sample of PBMCs. The receptors were sampled from a woman aged 25 to 45 with multiple sclerosis.

The chain is built from TRBV27 and TRBJ1-1, with a possible D match to TRBD1 (5 bases). This CDR3 region has 13 residues. CDR1 is MNHEY and CDR2 is SMNVEV in the germline V gene (reference sequence). The V end was cut by 3 bases, the J end by 4 bases, with 9 bases between. CDR3 amino acids: CASSLGRVTEAFF. The DNA of the CDR3 is TGTGCCAGCAGTTTGGGCAGGGTCACTGAAGCTTTCTTT.

This clonotype was counted ten times or more. The rearrangement uses TRBV5-5 and TRBJ2-5; D is ambiguous. CDR1 and CDR2 (germline): SGHKS, YYEKEE (reference sequence). The length of the CDR3 is 16 residues. V lost 1 base to trimming and J lost 5 bases, with 18 bases between them. The CDR3 nucleotides read TGTGCCAGCAGCTTGTACTTTACGACCAGTCGGGAGACCCAGTACTTC. This sequence encodes CASSLYFTTSRETQYF.

This clonotype was detected ten times or more. The gene calls are TRBV5-1 and TRBJ2-1, with TRBD1 matching over 7 bases. CDR1 is SGHRS, CDR2 YFSETQ, per germline. V was clipped by 4 bases and J by 4 bases; unmatched bases: 11. The length of the CDR3 is 16 residues. DNA for the CDR3: TGCGCCAGCAGCCCTCAAAGATTGACAGGGTACAATGAGCAGTTCTTC. It yields the protein CASSPQRLTGYNEQFF.

This clonotype was counted many times. V is TRBV5-1 and J is TRBJ2-7; TRBD2 is a possible D gene (5 bases). The CDR3 extends over 15 amino acids. Germline V CDR1 and CDR2: SGHRS, YFSETQ. Trimming shortened V by 0 bases and J by 4 bases, and 14 bases separated the two germline ends. The chain's CDR3 is CASSLEGLGIYEQYF. CDR3 nucleotide sequence: TGCGCCAGCAGCTTGGAAGGGCTCGGGATTTACGAGCAGTACTTC.

This clonotype came up many times. The rearrangement joins TRBV20-1 to TRBJ1-2; D is possibly TRBD1 (6 bases). This CDR3 contains 14 residues. With 0 bases removed from V and 9 bases from J, the gap between germline ends came to 17 bases. CDR1 DFQATT and CDR2 SNEGSKA come from the germline V gene (reference sequence). The CDR3 protein is CSARDTAGAASYTF. In nucleotides, the CDR3 is TGCAGTGCTAGAGATACCGCGGGGGCAGCAAGCTACACCTTC.

There are many counts of this clonotype. The J gene is TRBJ2-1, the V gene TRBV5-1; no definite D call. Germline V gene lookup returns CDR1 SGHRS and CDR2 YFSETQ. V was clipped by 5 bases and J by 0 bases, with 12 bases between them. The CDR3 has 15 residues. In nucleotides, the CDR3 is TGCGCCAGCAGTTATGACTTGAGCTCCTACAATGAGCAGTTCTTC. Its protein is CASSYDLSSYNEQFF.

Ten or more counts support this clonotype. The V call is TRBV20-1, the J call TRBJ2-2, with 7 bases lining up with TRBD2. CDR1 and CDR2 from the germline V gene are DFQATT and SNEGSKA (reference sequence). This CDR3 region has 15 residues. The ends lost 2 bases at V and 0 bases at J; junction bases unmatched: 3. The DNA of the CDR3 is TGCAGTGCTAGATCCCTAGCGGCGAACACCGGGGAGCTGTTTTTT. Translating it yields CSARSLAANTGELFF.

This clonotype showed up many times. The J gene is TRBJ2-1, the V gene TRBV7-8; TRBD2 matches 7 bases. Germline V gives CDR1 SGHVS, CDR2 FQNEAQ. This CDR3 region has 17 residues. The V and J ends lost 2 bases and 0 bases, in that order; junction bases with no gene match: 7. The CDR3: CASSLYWGGGSYNEQFF. DNA of the CDR3: TGTGCCAGCAGCTTATACTGGGGCGGGGGCTCCTACAATGAGCAGTTCTTC.

In this sample, this clonotype turned up many times. J is TRBJ2-5 and V is TRBV24-1; 8 bases align to TRBD2. The germline CDR1 and CDR2 sequences are KGHDR and SFDVKD. CDR3 size: 17 residues. Trimming at V came to 0 bases and at J to 1 base, leaving 6 bases not matched to a gene. The CDR3 spells CATSDLRSGTSQETQYF. CDR3 coding DNA: TGTGCCACCAGTGATTTGCGTTCCGGGACTAGCCAAGAGACCCAGTACTTC.

This clonotype appeared many times. The chain uses TRBV20-1 and TRBJ2-1; D is possibly TRBD2 (6 bases). The length of the CDR3 is 14 residues. The germline V gene has CDR1 DFQATT and CDR2 SNEGSKA (reference sequence). The ends were cut back, 6 bases at V and 1 base at J, with 13 bases in the middle. CDR3 DNA sequence: TGCAGTGCCCTTGGGACTGGATCCTACAATGAGCAGTTCTTC. It translates to CSALGTGSYNEQFF.

This clonotype was counted at least ten times. The chain combines TRBV28 with TRBJ2-7, with 7 bases lining up with TRBD2. The V segment lost 1 base and the J segment 2 bases; nucleotides outside the gene matches: 5. The CDR3 is 15 residues long. CDR1 is MDHEN and CDR2 is SYDVKM in the germline V gene. Here the CDR3 reads CASSLSWTRPYEQYF. In DNA, the CDR3 is TGTGCCAGCAGTTTATCGTGGACTAGGCCCTACGAGCAGTACTTC.

This chain links TRBV6-6 with TRBJ2-7; TRBD1 might be the D (5 bases). Per germline, CDR1 MNHNY and CDR2 SVGAGI (reference sequence). The CDR3 has 15 amino acids. Trimming took off 6 bases at V and 0 bases at J, with 15 bases between the two ends. The CDR3 region has the DNA TGTGCCAGCAGCCGTGACAGAAGGAGCTCCTACGAGCAGTACTTC. This gives the protein CASSRDRRSSYEQYF.

Ten or more counts support this clonotype. The rearrangement uses TRBV20-1 and TRBJ2-5; D possibly corresponds to TRBD2 (6 bases). The CDR3 extends over 14 amino acids. Per the germline V gene, CDR1 is DFQATT and CDR2 is SNEGSKA (reference sequence). Trimming pared 3 bases from V and 2 bases from J, leaving 13 bases between. The CDR3 is CSASRSAGQETQYF. CDR3 nucleotides: TGCAGTGCTAGCAGGTCAGCGGGTCAAGAGACCCAGTACTTC.

The sample holds many counts of this clonotype. This sequence joins TRBV20-1 and TRBJ2-1, with 11 bases fitting TRBD2. The CDR3 runs to 17 residues. CDR1 and CDR2 (germline): DFQATT, SNEGSKA (reference sequence). V gave up 0 bases and J gave up 0 bases; unmatched junction bases: 4. CDR3: CSARDPTSGSSYNEQFF. In nucleotides, the CDR3 is TGCAGTGCTAGAGACCCAACTAGCGGGAGCTCCTACAATGAGCAGTTCTTC.

This clonotype was picked up many times. The chain employs TRBV20-1 and TRBJ2-1; D is unclear. The CDR3 runs to 11 residues. Trimming left V 3 bases short and J 15 bases short, with 15 bases between. The V gene's germline CDR1 is DFQATT and CDR2 SNEGSKA (reference sequence). CDR3 protein: CSARRLDFLFF. In DNA form, the CDR3 reads TGCAGTGCTAGGAGGCTAGATTTCTTGTTCTTC.

This clonotype occurred many times. This sequence joins TRBV20-1 and TRBJ2-5, with 8 bases identical to TRBD2. V lost 3 bases, J lost 1 base, and 7 bases stayed unmatched. The CDR3 is made up of 15 amino acids. The germline CDR1 and CDR2 sequences are DFQATT and SNEGSKA (reference sequence). The chain's CDR3 is CSASRAGGPQETQYF. The CDR3 coding sequence is TGCAGTGCTAGTAGGGCGGGAGGTCCCCAAGAGACCCAGTACTTC.

This chain links TRBV20-1 with TRBJ2-5; 7 nucleotides match TRBD2. The CDR3 length is 14 residues. In germline, CDR1 is DFQATT, CDR2 SNEGSKA (reference sequence). Trimming cost V 1 base and J 4 bases; bases outside gene matches: 6. The CDR3 sequence is CSARGGSVGETQYF. As DNA, the CDR3 is TGCAGTGCTAGAGGCGGGAGTGTGGGAGAGACCCAGTACTTC.

V is TRBV28 and J is TRBJ2-1, with TRBD1 matching 8 bases. CDR1 is MDHEN, CDR2 SYDVKM, per germline. V shed 6 bases and J 3 bases; nucleotides not matched to a gene: 10. The CDR3 sequence is 16 residues long. The CDR3 protein is CASSPTPTGDYNEQFF. The DNA for the CDR3 is TGTGCCAGCAGCCCAACACCGACAGGGGACTACAATGAGCAGTTCTTC.

There are many counts of this clonotype. This chain joins TRBV28 and TRBJ2-7, with TRBD2 identical over 14 bases. The CDR3 runs 16 residues. Per the germline V gene, CDR1 is MDHEN and CDR2 is SYDVKM. Germline trimming cut 3 bases from V and 2 bases from J; bases unmatched to any gene: 3. The CDR3 nucleotides read TGTGCCAGCAGTTTTGGGACTAGCGGGAGACCCTACGAGCAGTACTTC. Encoded protein: CASSFGTSGRPYEQYF.

This clonotype was counted at least ten times. J is TRBJ1-2 and V is TRBV5-1; D uncertain. The CDR3 length is 14 residues. Germline values: CDR1 SGHRS, CDR2 YFSETQ. The V gene lost 0 bases and the J gene lost 3 bases, with 9 bases spanning the gap. The CDR3, as DNA: TGCGCCAGCAGCTTGGCCGAGGGAGACTATGGCTACACCTTC. As protein: CASSLAEGDYGYTF.

This clonotype was seen ten or more times. V gene TRBV20-1 combines with J gene TRBJ2-1, with D possibly matching TRBD2 (5 bases). Trimming stripped 8 bases from V and 5 bases from J, with 13 bases between. This CDR3 has 12 amino acids. Germline V lookup: CDR1 DFQATT, CDR2 SNEGSKA (reference sequence). CDR3 region: CSTRRGHNEQFF. CDR3 nucleotides: TGCAGTACCCGGCGAGGGCACAATGAGCAGTTCTTC.

This clonotype was seen at least ten times. The chain combines TRBV29-1 with TRBJ1-1; possibly TRBD1 for D (5 bases). Germline V gene data show CDR1 as SQVTM and CDR2 as ANQGSEA. The CDR3 sequence is 13 residues long. V was cut by 4 bases and J by 0 bases, with 9 bases left in between. In nucleotides, the CDR3 is TGCAGCGTTGGAGCAGGGATGAACACTGAAGCTTTCTTT. Amino acids: CSVGAGMNTEAFF.

Comment on this clonotype: With a much larger clone just one base away, this may be a read error. The rearrangement uses TRBV5-1 and TRBJ2-3; TRBD1 or TRBD2 may be the D gene (5 bases each). Germline loops: CDR1 SGHRS, CDR2 YFSETQ. CDR3 size: 14 residues. The CDR3 sequence: CASRPGPTSDKQYF. CDR3 coding DNA: TGCGCCAGCCGCCCGGGACCGACGTCAGATAAGCAGTATTTT.

This clonotype showed up many times. The CDR3 DNA reads TGTGCCTGGAGTGTGGGGTATGGCTACACCTTC. Its protein product is CAWSVGYGYTF. J is TRBJ1-2 and V is TRBV30; no clear D. The V end was cut by 0 bases, the J end by 5 bases, with 4 bases between. Germline CDR1 is GTSNPN and CDR2 is SVGIG (reference sequence). The CDR3 runs 11 residues. Variable domain in full (rest from reference TRBV30 and TRBJ1-2): SQTIHQWPATLVQPVGSPLSLECTVEGTSNPNLYWYRQAAGRGLQLLFYSVGIGQISSEVPQNLSASRPQDRQFILSSKKLLLSDSGFYLCAWSVGYGYTFGSGTRLTVV.

This rearrangement joins TRBV4-1 to TRBJ1-2; tentatively, D is TRBD1 (5 bases). Trimming shortened V by 1 base and J by 14 bases, and 23 bases separated the two germline ends. Germline loops: CDR1 MGHRA, CDR2 YSYEKL. The CDR3 covers 15 residues. The CDR3 nucleotides read TGCGCCAGCAGCCAAGGAAGCGGGGGGACCCGGGCTAAAACCTTC. This sequence encodes CASSQGSGGTRAKTF.

This clonotype was found many times. The CDR3 protein is CATPEADATYEQYF. CDR3 nucleotides: TGCGCCACCCCAGAGGCGGATGCCACCTACGAGCAGTACTTC. The V gene is TRBV5-1, the J gene TRBJ2-7; D is undetermined. Germline CDR1 SGHRS, CDR2 YFSETQ. This CDR3 has 14 residues. The V end was cut by 9 bases, the J end by 2 bases, with 18 bases between.